This is a list of T cell receptor beta chains from one sample in a study of T cell changes during pregnancy in multiple sclerosis. Sequencing used immunoSEQ multiplex PCR; TCRdb keeps in-frame clones, though not all of them. The repertoire consists of 58,000 or so clones, with around 92% occurring once and the leading ten covering less than 2.5%. The specimen was peripheral blood, collected in the first trimester of pregnancy. These receptors all come from a female donor with multiple sclerosis, enrolled in a pregnancy study. CDR3s include the opening cysteine and the closing phenylalanine or tryptophan.

v_call: TRBV18; j_call: TRBJ2-1; cdr3_aa: CASSRNLPGLAGTHNEQFF
v_call: TRBV7-9; j_call: TRBJ2-7; cdr3_aa: CASSLPDRGHEQYF
v_call: TRBV7-9; j_call: TRBJ1-1; cdr3_aa: CASLYDISTEAFF
v_call: TRBV11-2; j_call: TRBJ2-1; cdr3_aa: CASSLIYQAEQFF
v_call: TRBV9; j_call: TRBJ2-3; cdr3_aa: CASSLSAGQSTDTQYF
v_call: TRBV27; j_call: TRBJ2-1; cdr3_aa: CASSIAGGPYNEQFF
v_call: TRBV9; j_call: TRBJ1-3; cdr3_aa: CASSVEGGPISGNTIYF
v_call: TRBV9; j_call: TRBJ2-5; cdr3_aa: CASHEGQGVLETQYF
v_call: TRBV4-3; j_call: TRBJ2-7; cdr3_aa: CASSQDQDARYEQYF
v_call: TRBV5-1; j_call: TRBJ1-1; cdr3_aa: CASSLWAGLNTEAFF
v_call: TRBV28; j_call: TRBJ2-5; cdr3_aa: CASSFQGSLQETQYF
v_call: TRBV18; j_call: TRBJ2-1; cdr3_aa: CASSFLGQGSYNEQFF